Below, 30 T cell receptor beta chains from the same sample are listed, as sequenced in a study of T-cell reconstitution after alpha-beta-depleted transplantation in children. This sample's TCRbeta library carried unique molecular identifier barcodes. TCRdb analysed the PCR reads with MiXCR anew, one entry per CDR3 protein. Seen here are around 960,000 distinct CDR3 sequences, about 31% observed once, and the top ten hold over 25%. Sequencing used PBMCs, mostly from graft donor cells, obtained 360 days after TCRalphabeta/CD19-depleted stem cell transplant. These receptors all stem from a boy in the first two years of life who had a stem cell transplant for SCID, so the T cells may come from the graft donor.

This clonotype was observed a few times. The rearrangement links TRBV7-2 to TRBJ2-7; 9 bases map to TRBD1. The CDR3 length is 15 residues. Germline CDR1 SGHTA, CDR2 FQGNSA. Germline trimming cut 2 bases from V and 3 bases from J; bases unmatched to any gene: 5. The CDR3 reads CASSLWDRAGYEQYF. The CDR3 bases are TGTGCCAGCAGCTTATGGGACAGGGCAGGCTACGAGCAGTACTTC.

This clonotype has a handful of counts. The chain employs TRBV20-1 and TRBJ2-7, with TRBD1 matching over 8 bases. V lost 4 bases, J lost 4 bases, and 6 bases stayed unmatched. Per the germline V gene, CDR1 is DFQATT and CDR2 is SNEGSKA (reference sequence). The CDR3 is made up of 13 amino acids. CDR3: CSAIFQGAYEQYF. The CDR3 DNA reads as TGCAGTGCTATTTTCCAGGGGGCATACGAGCAGTACTTC.

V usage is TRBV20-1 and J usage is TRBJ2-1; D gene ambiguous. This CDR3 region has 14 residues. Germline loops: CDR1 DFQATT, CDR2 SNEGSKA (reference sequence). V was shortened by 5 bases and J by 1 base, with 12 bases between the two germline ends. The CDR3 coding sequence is TGCAGTGCTGTCCAGATTACATCCTACAATGAGCAGTTCTTC. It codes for CSAVQITSYNEQFF.

CDR3 loop: CASSPRPGDRGLAKNIQYF. CDR3 bases: TGTGCCAGCAGTCCGCGACCGGGGGACAGAGGTCTAGCCAAAAACATTCAGTACTTC. This chain joins TRBV12-3 or TRBV12-4 and TRBJ2-4, with D perhaps matching TRBD1 (7 bases). Trimming cost V 5 bases and J 0 bases, with 23 bases left between them. The CDR3 runs to 19 residues.

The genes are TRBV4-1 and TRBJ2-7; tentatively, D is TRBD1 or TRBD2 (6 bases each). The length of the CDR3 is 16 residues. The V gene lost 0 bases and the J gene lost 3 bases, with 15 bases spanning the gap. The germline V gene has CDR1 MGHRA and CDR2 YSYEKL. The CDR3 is CASSQDYRGLSYEQYF. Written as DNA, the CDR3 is TGCGCCAGCAGCCAAGATTATCGGGGGCTCAGCTACGAGCAGTACTTC.

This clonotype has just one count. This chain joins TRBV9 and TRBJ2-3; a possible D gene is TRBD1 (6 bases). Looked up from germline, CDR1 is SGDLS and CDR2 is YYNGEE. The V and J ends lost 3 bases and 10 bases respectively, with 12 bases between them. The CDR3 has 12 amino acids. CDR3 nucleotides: TGTGCCAGCAGCGGCAAACAGGGTCCGCAGTATTTT. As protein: CASSGKQGPQYF. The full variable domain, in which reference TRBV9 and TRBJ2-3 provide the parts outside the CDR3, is DSGVTQTPKHLITATGQRVTLRCSPRSGDLSVYWYQQSLDQGLQFLIQYYNGEERAKGNILERFSAQQFPDLHSELNLSSLELGDSALYFCASSGKQGPQYFGPGTRLTVL.

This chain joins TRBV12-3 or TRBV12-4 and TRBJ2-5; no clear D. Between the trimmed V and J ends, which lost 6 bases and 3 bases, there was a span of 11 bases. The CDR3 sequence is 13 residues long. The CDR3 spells CASRGPIEETQYF. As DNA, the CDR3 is TGTGCCAGCAGAGGACCGATCGAAGAGACCCAGTACTTC.

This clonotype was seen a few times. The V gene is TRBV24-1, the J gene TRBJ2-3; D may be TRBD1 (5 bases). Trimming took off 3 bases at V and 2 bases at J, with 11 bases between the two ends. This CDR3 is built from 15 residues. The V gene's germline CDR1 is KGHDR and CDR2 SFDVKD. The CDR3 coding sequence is TGTGCCACCAGTGATCCCCTGACAGTCACAGATACGCAGTATTTT. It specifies CATSDPLTVTDTQYF.

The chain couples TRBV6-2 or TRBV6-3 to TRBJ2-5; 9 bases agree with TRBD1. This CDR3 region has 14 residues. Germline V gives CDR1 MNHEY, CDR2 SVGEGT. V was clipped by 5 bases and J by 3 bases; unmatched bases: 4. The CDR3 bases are TGTGCCAGCAGTCGACGGACAGGGGAAGAGACCCAGTACTTC. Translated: CASSRRTGEETQYF.

CDR3 amino acids: CASSSLGRVHTNEQFF. CDR3 DNA: TGTGCCAGCAGTTCATTGGGCAGGGTCCATACCAATGAGCAGTTCTTC. The V gene is TRBV27, the J gene TRBJ2-1; weak D call: TRBD1 (5 bases). V gave up 4 bases and J gave up 6 bases, with 19 bases separating them. The CDR3 has 16 residues. From germline, CDR1 is MNHEY and CDR2 SMNVEV (reference sequence).

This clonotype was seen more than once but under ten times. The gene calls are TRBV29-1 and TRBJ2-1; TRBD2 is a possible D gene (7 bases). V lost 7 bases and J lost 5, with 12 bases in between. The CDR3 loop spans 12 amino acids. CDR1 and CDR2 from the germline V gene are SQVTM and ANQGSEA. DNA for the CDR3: TGCAGCGCGGGGGCGGGGGACAATGAGCAGTTCTTC. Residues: CSAGAGDNEQFF.

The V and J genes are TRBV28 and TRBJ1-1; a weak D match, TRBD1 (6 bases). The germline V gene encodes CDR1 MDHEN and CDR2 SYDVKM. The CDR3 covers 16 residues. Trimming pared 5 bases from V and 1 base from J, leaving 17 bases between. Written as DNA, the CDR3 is TGTGCCAGCAGTATCACCTGGACAGTATCGAACACTGAAGCTTTCTTT. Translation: CASSITWTVSNTEAFF.

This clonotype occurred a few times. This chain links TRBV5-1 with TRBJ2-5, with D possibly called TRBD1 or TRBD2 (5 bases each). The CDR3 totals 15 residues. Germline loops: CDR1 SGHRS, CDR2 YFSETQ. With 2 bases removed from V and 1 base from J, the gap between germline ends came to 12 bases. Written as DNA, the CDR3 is TGCGCCAGCAGCTTTCTGCCAGGGAGCCAAGAGACCCAGTACTTC. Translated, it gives CASSFLPGSQETQYF. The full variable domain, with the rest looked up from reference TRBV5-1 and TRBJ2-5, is KAGVTQTPRYLIKTRGQQVTLSCSPISGHRSVSWYQQTPGQGLQFLFEYFSETQRNKGNFPGRFSGRQFSNSRSEMNVSTLELGDSALYLCASSFLPGSQETQYFGPGTRLLVL.

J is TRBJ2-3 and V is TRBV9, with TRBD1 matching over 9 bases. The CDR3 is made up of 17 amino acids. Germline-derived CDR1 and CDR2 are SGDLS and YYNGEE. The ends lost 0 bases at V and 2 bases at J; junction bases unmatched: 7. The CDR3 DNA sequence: TGTGCCAGCAGCGTAGGGGACAGGGTCTTCCTCACAGATACGCAGTATTTT. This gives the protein CASSVGDRVFLTDTQYF.

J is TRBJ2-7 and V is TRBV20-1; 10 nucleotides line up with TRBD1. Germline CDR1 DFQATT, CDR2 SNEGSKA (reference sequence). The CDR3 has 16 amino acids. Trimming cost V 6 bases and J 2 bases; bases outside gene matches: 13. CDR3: CSASGQGMNSTYEQYF. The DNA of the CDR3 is TGCAGTGCCTCGGGACAGGGGATGAATTCTACCTACGAGCAGTACTTC.

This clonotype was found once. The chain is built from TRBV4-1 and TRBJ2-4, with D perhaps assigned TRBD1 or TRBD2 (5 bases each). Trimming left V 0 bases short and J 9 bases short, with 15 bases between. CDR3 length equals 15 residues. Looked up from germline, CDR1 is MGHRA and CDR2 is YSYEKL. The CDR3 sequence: CASSQEGQRGTIQYF. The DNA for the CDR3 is TGCGCCAGCAGCCAAGAGGGGCAGAGGGGAACCATTCAGTACTTC.

CDR3 DNA sequence: TGTGCCATCAGTGCCGATCAACCCTACGAGCAGTACTTC. The encoded protein is CAISADQPYEQYF. This chain links TRBV10-3 with TRBJ2-7, with no clear D. This CDR3 spans 13 amino acids. Germline lookup yields CDR1 ENHRY and CDR2 SYGVKD. Trimming removed 4 bases at V and 2 bases at J, with 9 bases between.

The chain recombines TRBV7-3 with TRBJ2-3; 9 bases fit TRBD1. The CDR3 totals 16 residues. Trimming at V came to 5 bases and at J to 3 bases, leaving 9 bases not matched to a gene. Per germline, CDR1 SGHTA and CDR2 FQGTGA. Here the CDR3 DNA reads TGTGCCAGCAGCGCGACAGGGGGGGTTAGAACAGATACGCAGTATTTT. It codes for CASSATGGVRTDTQYF. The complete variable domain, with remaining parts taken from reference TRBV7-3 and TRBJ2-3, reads GAGVSQTPSNKVTEKGKYVELRCDPISGHTALYWYRQSLGQGPEFLIYFQGTGAADDSGLPNDRFFAVRPEGSVSTLKIQRTERGDSAVYLCASSATGGVRTDTQYFGPGTRLTVL.

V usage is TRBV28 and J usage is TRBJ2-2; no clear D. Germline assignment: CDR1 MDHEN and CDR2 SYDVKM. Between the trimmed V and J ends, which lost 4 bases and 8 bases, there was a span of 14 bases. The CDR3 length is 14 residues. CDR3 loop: CASSSFEFGGELFF. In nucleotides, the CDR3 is TGTGCCAGCAGTTCCTTCGAATTTGGGGGGGAGCTGTTTTTT.

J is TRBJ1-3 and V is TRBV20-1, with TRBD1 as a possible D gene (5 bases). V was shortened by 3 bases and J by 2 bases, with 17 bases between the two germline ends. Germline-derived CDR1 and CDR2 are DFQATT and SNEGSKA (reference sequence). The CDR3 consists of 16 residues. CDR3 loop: CSARRAGDVAGNTIYF. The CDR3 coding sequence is TGCAGTGCTAGGAGGGCGGGGGACGTCGCTGGAAACACCATATATTTT.

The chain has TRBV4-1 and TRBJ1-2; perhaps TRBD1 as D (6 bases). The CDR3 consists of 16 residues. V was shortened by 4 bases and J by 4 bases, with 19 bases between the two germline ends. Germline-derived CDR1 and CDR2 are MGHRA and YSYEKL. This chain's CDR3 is CASSPSRNTGTYGYTF. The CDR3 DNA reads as TGCGCCAGCAGCCCCTCTCGGAATACAGGGACCTATGGCTACACCTTC.

The CDR3 loop is CASSLRLGPIYEQYF. CDR3 DNA sequence: TGTGCCAGCAGCTTACGGCTGGGACCTATCTACGAGCAGTACTTC. The V gene is TRBV7-2, the J gene TRBJ2-7; possibly TRBD1 or TRBD2 for D (5 bases each). The CDR3 length is 15 residues. The V end lost 2 bases, the J end lost 3 bases, and 14 bases lay between the germline ends. Germline CDR1 reads SGHTA; CDR2 reads FQGNSA. Supplemented by reference TRBV7-2 and TRBJ2-7, the full variable domain reads GAGVSQSPSNKVTEKGKDVELRCDPISGHTALYWYRQSLGQGLEFLIYFQGNSAPDKSGLPSDRFSAERTGGSVSTLTIQRTQQEDSAVYLCASSLRLGPIYEQYFGPGTRLTVT.

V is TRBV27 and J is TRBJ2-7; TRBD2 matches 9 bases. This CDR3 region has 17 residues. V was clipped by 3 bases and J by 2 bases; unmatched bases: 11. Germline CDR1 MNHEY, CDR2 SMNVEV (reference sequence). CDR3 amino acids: CASSFVPSGATPYEQYF. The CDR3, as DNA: TGTGCCAGCAGTTTCGTACCTAGCGGGGCCACCCCCTACGAGCAGTACTTC.

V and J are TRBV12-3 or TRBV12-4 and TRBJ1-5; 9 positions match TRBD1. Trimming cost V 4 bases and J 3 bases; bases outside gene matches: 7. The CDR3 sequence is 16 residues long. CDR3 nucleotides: TGTGCCAGCAGTTCCCCGGGACAGGGCCCCAATCAGCCCCAGCATTTT. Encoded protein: CASSSPGQGPNQPQHF.

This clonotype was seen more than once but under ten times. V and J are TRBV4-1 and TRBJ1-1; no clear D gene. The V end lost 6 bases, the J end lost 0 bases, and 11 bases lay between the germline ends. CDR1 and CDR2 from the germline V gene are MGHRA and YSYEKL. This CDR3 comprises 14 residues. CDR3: CASRVRQLNTEAFF. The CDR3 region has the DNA TGCGCCAGCAGAGTGAGGCAGTTGAACACTGAAGCTTTCTTT.

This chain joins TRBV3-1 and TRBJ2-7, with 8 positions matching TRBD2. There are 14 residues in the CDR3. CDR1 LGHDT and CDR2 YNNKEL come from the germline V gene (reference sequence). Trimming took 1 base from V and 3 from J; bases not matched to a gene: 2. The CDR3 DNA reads TGTGCCAGCAGCCAAGGAGCGGGAGACTACGAGCAGTACTTC. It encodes CASSQGAGDYEQYF.

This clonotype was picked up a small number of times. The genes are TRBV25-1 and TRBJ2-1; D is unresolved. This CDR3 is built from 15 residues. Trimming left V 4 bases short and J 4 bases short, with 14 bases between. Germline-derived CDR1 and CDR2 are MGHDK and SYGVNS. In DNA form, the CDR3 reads TGTGCCAGCAGTGGTGCCGTGTCCACTTACAATGAGCAGTTCTTC. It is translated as CASSGAVSTYNEQFF.

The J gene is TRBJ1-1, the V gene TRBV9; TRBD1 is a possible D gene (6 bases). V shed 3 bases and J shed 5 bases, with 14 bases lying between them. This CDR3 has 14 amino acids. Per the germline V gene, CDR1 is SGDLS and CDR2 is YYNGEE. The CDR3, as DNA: TGTGCCAGCAGCGCGGCCGGGGGGCGGACTGAAGCTTTCTTT. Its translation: CASSAAGGRTEAFF.

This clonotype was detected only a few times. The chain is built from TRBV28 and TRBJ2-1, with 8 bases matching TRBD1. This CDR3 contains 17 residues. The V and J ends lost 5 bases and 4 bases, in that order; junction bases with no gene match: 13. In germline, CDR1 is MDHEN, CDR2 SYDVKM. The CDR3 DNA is TGTGCCAGCAGTCCCGAGCGACAGGGGAGAAATTACAATGAGCAGTTCTTC. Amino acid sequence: CASSPERQGRNYNEQFF. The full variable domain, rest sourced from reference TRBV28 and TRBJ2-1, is DVKVTQSSRYLVKRTGEKVFLECVQDMDHENMFWYRQDPGLGLRLIYFSYDVKMKEKGDIPEGYSVSREKKERFSLILESASTNQTSMYLCASSPERQGRNYNEQFFGPGTRLTVL.

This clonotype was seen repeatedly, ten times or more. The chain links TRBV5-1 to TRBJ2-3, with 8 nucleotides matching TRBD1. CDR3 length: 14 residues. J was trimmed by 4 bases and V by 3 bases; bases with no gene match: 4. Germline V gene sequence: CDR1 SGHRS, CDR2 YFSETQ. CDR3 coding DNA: TGCGCCAGCAGCTGGGGGGACAGGTCAGATACGCAGTATTTT. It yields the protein CASSWGDRSDTQYF.